This T cell receptor (beta chain) is drawn from a study of shared clonotypes between healthy human individuals (dated by TCRdb to the early 2020s). Broadly, across the study: The cohort comprised a couple of women and a few men aged 18 to 49 years. Libraries were prepared and TCR repertoires were sequenced by different laboratories using diverse techniques, in order to increase sequencing depth and limit assay-specific biases. Each donor's leukapheresis produced roughly between roughly 0.94 and 9.5 billion PBMCs. To estimate repertoire size and how much clonotypes are shared between individuals, the study performed deep sequencing of blood TCR repertoires from roughly five healthy adults. For each donor, three plates each were used for CD4 naive and CD4 memory, two plates were used for CD8 naive, and one plate was used for CD8 memory.

Donors were healthy HIV-negative adults with no recently reported acute infections or vaccinations. All donors were Caucasian adults living in Nashville, Tennessee, USA. Magnetic negative selection was used to enrich CD4+ T cells, after which naive cells were positively selected on CD45RA and the negative fraction became the memory subset. Blood was obtained by leukapheresis, after which PBMCs were separated by Ficoll-Histopaque density gradient centrifugation and cryopreserved in liquid nitrogen vapor phase. Purity and quantity of every magnetically sorted T cell population were checked by analytical flow cytometry. Genomic DNA was isolated from each sorted fraction and quantified by UV absorbance on a Nanodrop 2000c. Turning to this clone: The target of this receptor is not known. Qualities for individual bases were not recorded, and no much larger clone is one base off. Other nucleotide sequences from this sample produce the same CDR3.

The CDR3 goes from the cysteine to the phenylalanine over 13 residues. The DNA shown is the 39-base CDR3, in frame from base 1. The V and J ends are trimmed by 4 bases and 2 bases, leaving 8 bases between them. CDR1 and CDR2, looked up from the germline V gene, are SGHRS and YFSETQ. Overall study results and their limits: Sampling was restricted to blood, and TCR repertoires in tissue are likely to differ from TCR repertoires in blood. Estimated clonotype richness was generally larger for naive than for memory subsets. When four donors were compared, the shared fraction of clonotypes was about 5% for naive CD4, around 4% for naive CD8, 2.3% for memory CD4, and less than 0.45% for memory CD8. Even with the large sequencing depth, rarefaction of the sorted-subset datasets indicated that sequencing was incomplete. Compared with non-shared clonotypes, the clonotypes found in all four sorted-subset donors had higher generation probabilities. The small number of donors limited the genetic and exposure-history diversity represented. Based on pairwise subsampling, the degree of clonotype sharing among donors was expected to be affected by sequencing depth.

Using the deep immunoSEQ assay, multiplex PCR amplified TCR CDR3 regions from genomic DNA. Genomic DNA extracted from each cell subset was distributed evenly over all wells of several immunoSEQ 96-well plates, and each plate served as one replicate. For sorted subsets, 200 to 250 ng of genomic DNA, equivalent to 25,000 to 35,000 T cell genomes, went into each replicate PCR. Purified libraries were measured with a Qubit 3.0 fluorometer, size-checked on a Bioanalyzer 2100, and measured again with the KAPA Library Quantification kit. Each immunoSEQ 96-well plate was sequenced on its own single-read 150-cycle Illumina NextSeq 550 flow cell. As for how the authors treated the data: The immunoSEQ output contained only junctional sequences without quality scores, so filtering could not match that applied to full-length reads. Sequences were annotated with PyIR, a Python wrapper for IgBLAST v1.9, and V/J genes and CDR3 were assigned using IMGT germline references. Reads were filtered out if the reads had weak V/J assignments (E-value above 1e-6), no CDR3, stop codons, out-of-frame junctions, or ambiguous translated residues. V3J clonotypes were defined as sequences sharing the same inferred V gene, J gene, and CDR3 amino acid sequence. Percentage overlap between repertoires was computed as shared unique clonotypes divided by the size of the smaller repertoire. Repertoire richness was assessed with RTK rarefaction, the Chao1 estimator, and Recon v2.1 estimates of unobserved clonotypes. For all TCRbeta clonotypes obtained by the gDNA method from a handful of donors, generation probabilities were computed with OLGA. TCRdb took this table from immuneACCESS and kept in-frame rearrangements with V and J called. Such tables lack part of the clones; where checked against another copy, unresolved V genes explain under half of the gap, and the rest is unexplained. V and J calls and clone size are given by that table; D and trimming were obtained from the DNA. The sample records over a million clones, over 95% of which are singletons. The ten most abundant clones make up over 1% of the sample.

Sample: naive CD4+ T cells sorted from blood. Explained via the paper, the cell subset or site label denotes: CD45RA+ positively selected. The V and J segments used are TRBV5-1 and TRBJ2-3, with the D gene too uncertain to name. The sequence was obtained from a young man in good health. The CDR3 amino acid sequence is: CASSRLATDTQYF. The nucleotide sequence reads TGCGCCAGCAGCCGGTTGGCCACAGATACGCAGTATTTT.